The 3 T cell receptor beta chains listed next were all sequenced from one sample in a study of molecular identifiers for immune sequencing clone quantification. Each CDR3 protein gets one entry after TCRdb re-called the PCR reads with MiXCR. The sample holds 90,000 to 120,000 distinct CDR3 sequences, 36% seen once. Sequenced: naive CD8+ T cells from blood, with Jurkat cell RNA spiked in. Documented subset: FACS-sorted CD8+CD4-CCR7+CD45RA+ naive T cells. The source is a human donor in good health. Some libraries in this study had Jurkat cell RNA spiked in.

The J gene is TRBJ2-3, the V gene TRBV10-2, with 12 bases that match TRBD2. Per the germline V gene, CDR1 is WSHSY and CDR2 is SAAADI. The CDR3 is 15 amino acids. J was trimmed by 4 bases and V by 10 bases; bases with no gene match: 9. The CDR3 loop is CATLLTSGSADTQYF. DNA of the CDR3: TGCGCCACCCTACTGACTAGCGGGAGTGCAGATACGCAGTATTTT.

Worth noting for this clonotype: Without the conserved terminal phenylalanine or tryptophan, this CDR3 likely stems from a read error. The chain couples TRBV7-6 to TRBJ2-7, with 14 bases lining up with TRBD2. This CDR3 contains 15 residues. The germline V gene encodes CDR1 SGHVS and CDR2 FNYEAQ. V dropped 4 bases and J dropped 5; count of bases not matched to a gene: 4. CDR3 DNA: TGTGCCAGCAGCTCGGGACTAGCGGGAGTCCACGAGCAGTACCTC. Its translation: CASSSGLAGVHEQYL.

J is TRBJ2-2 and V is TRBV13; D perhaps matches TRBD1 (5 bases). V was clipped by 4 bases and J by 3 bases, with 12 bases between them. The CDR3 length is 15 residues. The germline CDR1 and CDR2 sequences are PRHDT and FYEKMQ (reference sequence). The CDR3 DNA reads TGTGCCAGCAGCTCAGGGTTGACGGACACCGGGGAGCTGTTTTTT. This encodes CASSSGLTDTGELFF.